A selection of T cell receptor beta chains follows, all from one sample in a study of vaccination and CD4 T cells after COVID-19. These receptors have no known antigen. Via MiXCR, TCRdb re-called the PCR reads, giving one row per CDR3 protein. Of some 22,000 distinct CDR3 sequences listed, around 68% are singletons. The sequencing used CD4+ T cells from blood, cultured in vitro, collected before SARS-CoV-2 vaccination. The receptors shown here come from a human donor who received a COVID-19 vaccine. The CDR3 runs from the conserved cysteine through the conserved F or W. Each record gives: D gene, V gene, clone size, J gene, CDR3 protein, CDR3 DNA. The D gene is left open where the match is weak. Not every row has a clone size; where given, it reads once, few, many or a size class.

D gene: NA
V gene: TRBV6-5
clone size: NA
J gene: TRBJ1-3
CDR3 protein: CASSYDRYSGNTIYF
CDR3 DNA: TGTGCCAGCAGTTACGACAGATACTCTGGAAACACCATATATTTT

D gene: NA
V gene: TRBV24-1
clone size: few
J gene: TRBJ1-6
CDR3 protein: CATSLPDPSSPLHF
CDR3 DNA: TGTGCCACCAGTCTCCCAGACCCATCCTCACCCCTCCACTTT

D gene: TRBD1
V gene: TRBV7-6
clone size: NA
J gene: TRBJ1-1
CDR3 protein: CASSLYDRVGNTEAFF
CDR3 DNA: TGTGCCAGCAGCTTGTATGACAGGGTGGGGAACACTGAAGCTTTCTTT

D gene: NA
V gene: TRBV20-1
clone size: NA
J gene: TRBJ2-4
CDR3 protein: CSARGTRWNIQYF
CDR3 DNA: TGCAGTGCTAGAGGGACACGGTGGAACATTCAGTACTTC

D gene: TRBD2
V gene: TRBV29-1
clone size: NA
J gene: TRBJ2-7
CDR3 protein: CSVNPGGGSSYEQYF
CDR3 DNA: TGCAGCGTAAATCCGGGGGGGGGATCTTCCTACGAGCAGTACTTC

D gene: NA
V gene: TRBV6-1
clone size: NA
J gene: TRBJ1-2
CDR3 protein: CASSHYRIDYGYTF
CDR3 DNA: TGTGCCAGCAGTCATTACAGGATTGACTATGGCTACACCTTC

D gene: NA
V gene: TRBV20-1
clone size: NA
J gene: TRBJ1-6
CDR3 protein: CSARRQSDSPLHF
CDR3 DNA: TGCAGTGCTAGAAGGCAGTCTGATTCACCCCTCCACTTT

D gene: NA
V gene: TRBV15
clone size: few
J gene: TRBJ2-3
CDR3 protein: CATSRDRGDTQYF
CDR3 DNA: TGTGCCACCAGCAGAGATAGGGGAGATACGCAGTATTTT

D gene: NA
V gene: TRBV20-1
clone size: NA
J gene: TRBJ2-7
CDR3 protein: CSATQVYEQYF
CDR3 DNA: TGCAGTGCTACTCAGGTTTACGAGCAGTACTTC

D gene: NA
V gene: TRBV6-1
clone size: NA
J gene: TRBJ2-1
CDR3 protein: CASGDVSWYYNGQFF
CDR3 DNA: TGTGCCAGCGGGGACGTCAGCTGGTATTACAATGGGCAGTTCTTC

D gene: NA
V gene: TRBV19
clone size: NA
J gene: TRBJ1-2
CDR3 protein: CASSPLGWDGYTF
CDR3 DNA: TGTGCCAGTAGCCCCCTGGGTTGGGATGGCTACACCTTC

D gene: TRBD1
V gene: TRBV7-2
clone size: NA
J gene: TRBJ2-5
CDR3 protein: CASTTQGVQETQYF
CDR3 DNA: TGTGCCAGCACCACTCAGGGGGTTCAAGAGACCCAGTACTTC

D gene: NA
V gene: TRBV2
clone size: NA
J gene: TRBJ2-5
CDR3 protein: CASKRSQETQYF
CDR3 DNA: TGTGCCAGCAAAAGGAGCCAAGAGACCCAGTACTTC

D gene: TRBD1
V gene: TRBV20-1
clone size: once
J gene: TRBJ1-2
CDR3 protein: CSAPLTGAGGYTF
CDR3 DNA: TGCAGTGCTCCACTGACAGGGGCGGGTGGCTACACCTTC

D gene: NA
V gene: TRBV25-1
clone size: once
J gene: TRBJ1-1
CDR3 protein: CASSEYGRRNQNTEAFF
CDR3 DNA: TGTGCCAGCAGTGAATATGGTCGGCGGAATCAGAACACTGAAGCTTTCTTT

D gene: TRBD1
V gene: TRBV7-2
clone size: few
J gene: TRBJ1-2
CDR3 protein: CASSVPGTGSGYTF
CDR3 DNA: TGTGCCAGCAGCGTACCCGGGACAGGGAGTGGCTACACCTTC

D gene: TRBD2
V gene: TRBV19
clone size: NA
J gene: TRBJ2-3
CDR3 protein: CASSSGGAGFSGTDTQYF
CDR3 DNA: TGTGCCAGTAGTAGCGGGGGGGCAGGTTTCTCCGGCACAGATACGCAGTATTTT

D gene: TRBD1
V gene: TRBV2
clone size: NA
J gene: TRBJ1-5
CDR3 protein: CASRTGGGNQPQHF
CDR3 DNA: TGTGCCAGCAGGACAGGGGGTGGCAATCAGCCCCAGCATTTT

D gene: NA
V gene: TRBV5-5
clone size: NA
J gene: TRBJ2-7
CDR3 protein: CASSLLGNYEQYF
CDR3 DNA: TGTGCCAGCAGCTTGTTAGGGAACTACGAGCAGTACTTC

D gene: NA
V gene: TRBV24-1
clone size: NA
J gene: TRBJ2-5
CDR3 protein: CATSDSFNGFGTQYF
CDR3 DNA: TGTGCCACCAGTGATTCGTTTAACGGTTTCGGGACCCAGTACTTC

D gene: TRBD2
V gene: TRBV7-3
clone size: NA
J gene: TRBJ2-3
CDR3 protein: CASSSGLASDTQYF
CDR3 DNA: TGTGCCAGCAGCTCCGGACTAGCTTCAGATACGCAGTATTTT

D gene: TRBD2
V gene: TRBV24-1
clone size: NA
J gene: TRBJ2-1
CDR3 protein: CATSDPGLGADTNEQFF
CDR3 DNA: TGTGCCACCAGTGATCCGGGACTAGGAGCCGACACCAATGAGCAGTTCTTC

D gene: NA
V gene: TRBV7-2
clone size: NA
J gene: TRBJ2-7
CDR3 protein: CASSSSGGTYEQYF
CDR3 DNA: TGTGCCAGCAGCTCATCAGGGGGGACCTACGAGCAGTACTTC

D gene: NA
V gene: TRBV11-1
clone size: NA
J gene: TRBJ1-3
CDR3 protein: CASSSRTGPGNTIYF
CDR3 DNA: TGTGCCAGCAGCTCACGTACAGGGCCTGGAAACACCATATATTTT

D gene: NA
V gene: TRBV20-1
clone size: few
J gene: TRBJ1-5
CDR3 protein: CSARDGANRVNQPQHF
CDR3 DNA: TGCAGTGCTAGAGATGGGGCTAACAGGGTCAATCAGCCCCAGCATTTT

D gene: NA
V gene: TRBV6-5
clone size: NA
J gene: TRBJ2-7
CDR3 protein: CASSFGANSEQYF
CDR3 DNA: TGTGCCAGCAGTTTCGGGGCGAACTCCGAGCAGTACTTC

D gene: NA
V gene: TRBV20-1
clone size: NA
J gene: TRBJ2-5
CDR3 protein: CSARTRQETQYF
CDR3 DNA: TGCAGTGCTAGAACAAGACAAGAGACCCAGTACTTC

D gene: NA
V gene: TRBV5-1
clone size: NA
J gene: TRBJ2-5
CDR3 protein: CASSLAGMEETQYF
CDR3 DNA: TGCGCCAGCAGCTTGGCAGGGATGGAAGAGACCCAGTACTTC

D gene: NA
V gene: TRBV6-5
clone size: NA
J gene: TRBJ1-6
CDR3 protein: CASSYRVETHSPLHF
CDR3 DNA: TGTGCCAGCAGTTACCGGGTAGAGACTCATTCACCCCTCCACTTT

D gene: NA
V gene: TRBV7-3
clone size: NA
J gene: TRBJ2-3
CDR3 protein: CASSQSSGPTDTQYF
CDR3 DNA: TGTGCCAGCAGCCAATCCTCAGGGCCCACAGATACGCAGTATTTT

D gene: TRBD2
V gene: TRBV20-1
clone size: few
J gene: TRBJ2-1
CDR3 protein: CSAQSGGAYNEQFF
CDR3 DNA: TGCAGTGCCCAGAGCGGGGGGGCCTACAATGAGCAGTTCTTC

D gene: NA
V gene: TRBV24-1
clone size: few
J gene: TRBJ2-3
CDR3 protein: CATSDLTTDTQYF
CDR3 DNA: TGTGCCACCAGTGATTTGACCACAGATACGCAGTATTTT

D gene: TRBD2
V gene: TRBV10-1
clone size: few
J gene: TRBJ2-3
CDR3 protein: CASSMSSGGLKDTQYF
CDR3 DNA: TGCGCCAGCAGTATGTCTAGCGGCGGACTAAAGGATACGCAGTATTTT

D gene: NA
V gene: TRBV2
clone size: NA
J gene: TRBJ2-5
CDR3 protein: CASGPGETQYF
CDR3 DNA: TGTGCCAGCGGACCTGGAGAGACCCAGTACTTC

D gene: NA
V gene: TRBV20-1
clone size: few
J gene: TRBJ1-2
CDR3 protein: CSASEGGRGYTF
CDR3 DNA: TGCAGTGCTAGCGAGGGGGGCCGCGGCTACACCTTC

D gene: TRBD2
V gene: TRBV6-2/TRBV6-3
clone size: once
J gene: TRBJ2-5
CDR3 protein: CASTQGLAGGQETQYF
CDR3 DNA: TGTGCCAGCACCCAAGGACTAGCGGGGGGACAAGAGACCCAGTACTTC

D gene: NA
V gene: TRBV25-1
clone size: NA
J gene: TRBJ2-2
CDR3 protein: CASSEQDTGTGELFF
CDR3 DNA: TGTGCCAGCAGTGAACAGGACACTGGGACCGGGGAGCTGTTTTTT

D gene: NA
V gene: TRBV27
clone size: NA
J gene: TRBJ2-7
CDR3 protein: CASSLFGGAPYEQYF
CDR3 DNA: TGTGCCAGCAGTTTATTCGGAGGGGCGCCTTACGAGCAGTACTTC

D gene: NA
V gene: TRBV15
clone size: few
J gene: TRBJ2-3
CDR3 protein: CATSRDRTGPTQYF
CDR3 DNA: TGTGCCACCAGCAGAGATAGAACAGGCCCTACGCAGTATTTT

D gene: NA
V gene: TRBV19
clone size: few
J gene: TRBJ1-1
CDR3 protein: CASSILGGLLGDTEAFF
CDR3 DNA: TGTGCCAGTAGTATATTAGGAGGGCTATTGGGGGACACTGAAGCTTTCTTT

D gene: NA
V gene: TRBV5-1
clone size: NA
J gene: TRBJ1-1
CDR3 protein: CASGRFGTEAFF
CDR3 DNA: TGCGCCAGCGGTAGGTTCGGCACTGAAGCTTTCTTT

D gene: TRBD2
V gene: TRBV24-1
clone size: NA
J gene: TRBJ2-3
CDR3 protein: CATSDMGLAGTHTQYF
CDR3 DNA: TGTGCCACCAGTGATATGGGCCTAGCGGGGACCCATACGCAGTATTTT

D gene: NA
V gene: TRBV4-2
clone size: NA
J gene: TRBJ1-2
CDR3 protein: CASSAPGTDTVRGYTF
CDR3 DNA: TGTGCCAGCAGCGCACCCGGGACCGACACTGTAAGGGGCTACACCTTC

D gene: NA
V gene: TRBV6-1
clone size: NA
J gene: TRBJ2-5
CDR3 protein: CASSHGLGGEETQYF
CDR3 DNA: TGTGCCAGCAGTCACGGTCTCGGGGGTGAAGAGACCCAGTACTTC

D gene: TRBD1
V gene: TRBV4-3
clone size: NA
J gene: TRBJ1-6
CDR3 protein: CASSTGTGIYNSPLHF
CDR3 DNA: TGCGCCAGCAGTACGGGGACAGGGATTTATAATTCACCCCTCCACTTT

D gene: NA
V gene: TRBV20-1
clone size: NA
J gene: TRBJ2-3
CDR3 protein: CSARGGRDTDTQYF
CDR3 DNA: TGCAGTGCTAGGGGCGGCAGGGACACAGATACGCAGTATTTT

D gene: TRBD1
V gene: TRBV5-1
clone size: NA
J gene: TRBJ2-2
CDR3 protein: CASSPDRTYTGELFF
CDR3 DNA: TGCGCCAGCAGCCCGGACAGGACCTACACCGGGGAGCTGTTTTTT

D gene: TRBD2
V gene: TRBV20-1
clone size: NA
J gene: TRBJ2-5
CDR3 protein: CSARSGLAGGGETQYF
CDR3 DNA: TGCAGTGCTAGATCGGGACTAGCGGGGGGAGGAGAGACCCAGTACTTC

D gene: NA
V gene: TRBV6-1
clone size: NA
J gene: TRBJ1-3
CDR3 protein: CASTVGSGNTIYF
CDR3 DNA: TGTGCCAGCACGGTGGGTTCTGGAAACACCATATATTTT

D gene: NA
V gene: TRBV7-5
clone size: NA
J gene: TRBJ1-2
CDR3 protein: CISVPEATELRALGRLGNYGYTF
CDR3 DNA: NA